This T cell receptor beta chain was recorded in a study of T cells in Graves' hyperthyroidism and ophthalmopathy. Points from the study as a whole: The model anticipated ophthalmopathy a median around 6 months pre-onset.

RNA transcripts yielded amplified TCR beta CDR3 regions. TCR CDR3 underwent first-round RT-PCR with the HTBI primer set. TCRdb reanalysed the multiplex PCR reads using MiXCR and keeps one entry per CDR3 protein. The repertoire holds 300,000 to 400,000 distinct CDR3 sequences, less than 15% seen once, with 9.2% in the top ten. To note about this clonotype: As yet, its antigen is unknown.

In germline, CDR1 is MGHRA, CDR2 YSYEKL. The V end lost 0 bases, the J end lost 2 bases, and 16 bases lay between the germline ends. The CDR3 totals 17 residues. V gene TRBV4-1 combines with J gene TRBJ2-5; D may be TRBD1 or TRBD2 (5 bases each). The receptor comes from a young woman with Graves' hyperthyroidism. The sample taken for sequencing was blood. The CDR3, as DNA: TGCGCCAGCAGCCAAGATCCTTCCGGGGACCTACAAGAGACCCAGTACTTC. Its protein is CASSQDPSGDLQETQYF.